Listed below are T cell receptor beta chains from one sample, sequenced in a study of cytotoxic CD8 clonotypes in ibrutinib-treated CLL. Only in-frame clones appear in the TCRdb table, and some are missing; sequencing was by immunoSEQ multiplex PCR. This sample has 30,000 to 40,000 clones, with about 70% found just once. The source was PBMCs, collected before ibrutinib treatment. All receptors come from a human donor with chronic lymphocytic leukemia. Both conserved end residues are part of each CDR3. The D gene is left open where the match is weak. The size of a clone is reported for some rows only, either as once, few or many, or as a class for expanded clones.

j_call | v_call | clone_size | d_call | cdr3_aa | cdr3_nt
TRBJ2-7 | TRBV9 | - | TRBD2 | CASSNRLAGGGEQYF | TGTGCCAGCAGCAACCGACTAGCGGGAGGTGGGGAGCAGTACTTC
TRBJ1-6 | TRBV7-2 | - | - | CASSPIVSNNSPLHF | TGTGCCAGCAGCCCGATCGTAAGCAATAATTCACCCCTCCACTTT
TRBJ2-2 | TRBV5-1 | - | TRBD1 | CASSRPGTGVNTGELFF | TGCGCCAGCAGCCGTCCCGGGACAGGGGTGAACACCGGGGAGCTGTTTTTT
TRBJ1-6 | TRBV11-2 | few | - | CASSHTGGSNSPLHF | TGTGCCAGCAGCCACACCGGGGGCTCTAATTCACCCCTCCACTTT
TRBJ1-6 | TRBV7-2 | - | - | CASRPDFSSPLHF | TGTGCCAGCAGGCCCGATTTCTCCTCACCCCTCCACTTT
TRBJ2-5 | TRBV29-1 | once | - | CSVEIHQGTQYF | TGCAGCGTTGAGATCCACCAAGGCACCCAGTACTTC
TRBJ2-5 | TRBV6-5 | once | - | CASSYSVAGSTQYF | TGTGCCAGCAGTTACTCAGTAGCAGGTTCGACCCAGTACTTC
TRBJ2-7 | TRBV11-3 | few | - | CASSLDGITYEQYF | TGTGCCAGCAGCTTAGACGGCATCACCTACGAGCAGTACTTC
TRBJ1-3 | TRBV5-8 | - | - | CASSVGQSSGNTIYF | TGTGCCAGCAGCGTTGGACAGAGCTCTGGAAACACCATATATTTT
TRBJ2-7 | TRBV27 | - | - | CASRGAPKSLIYEQYF | TGTGCCAGCAGGGGGGCGCCCAAGTCTCTAATCTACGAGCAGTACTTC
TRBJ2-5 | TRBV4-1 | - | TRBD1 | CASSQAGTGGYETQYF | TGCGCCAGCAGCCAAGCCGGGACAGGGGGATACGAGACCCAGTACTTC
TRBJ1-2 | TRBV6-5 | few | TRBD1 | CASSYWSGGGYGYTF | TGTGCCAGCAGTTACTGGTCAGGGGGGGGATATGGCTACACCTTC
TRBJ1-2 | TRBV10-3 | - | - | CAIRMTASNYGYTF | TGTGCCATCAGGATGACAGCCTCAAACTATGGCTACACCTTC
TRBJ2-1 | TRBV7-2 | - | - | CASSLGGRGQFF | TGTGCCAGCAGCTTAGGAGGCAGGGGGCAGTTCTTC
TRBJ2-1 | TRBV2 | few | TRBD2 | CASSERASGVYNEQFF | TGTGCCAGCAGTGAACGGGCTAGCGGTGTTTACAATGAGCAGTTCTTC
TRBJ2-1 | TRBV9 | few | - | CASEASIRGQFF | TGTGCCAGTGAGGCCTCCATCCGGGGGCAGTTCTTC
TRBJ1-2 | TRBV15 | few | - | CATSRDGTSYGYTF | TGTGCCACCAGCAGAGATGGGACATCCTATGGCTACACCTTC
TRBJ1-1 | TRBV6-5 | - | - | CASSYSFLVGNTEAFF | TGTGCCAGCAGTTACTCGTTTCTAGTCGGGAACACTGAAGCTTTCTTT
TRBJ1-1 | TRBV7-9 | once | TRBD1 | CASSLDLQGRRVSEAFF | TGTGCCAGCAGCTTAGATCTACAGGGGCGGCGCGTCTCTGAAGCTTTCTTT
TRBJ1-5 | TRBV28 | - | - | CASSFAAGMSNQPQHF | TGTGCCAGCAGTTTTGCGGCAGGGATGAGCAATCAGCCCCAGCATTTT
TRBJ2-7 | TRBV11-3 | few | - | CASSLRGHEQYF | TGTGCCAGCAGCTTACGGGGCCACGAGCAGTACTTC
TRBJ1-2 | TRBV14 | - | - | CASSHPGQLTTF | TGTGCCAGCAGCCACCCGGGGCAGCTCACCACCTTC
TRBJ2-5 | TRBV19 | - | - | CASSLGQQETQYF | TGTGCCAGTAGCCTCGGACAGCAAGAGACCCAGTACTTC
TRBJ2-1 | TRBV6-1 | - | TRBD2 | CASSELAVSSYNEQFF | TGTGCCAGCAGTGAGCTAGCGGTAAGCTCCTACAATGAGCAGTTCTTC
TRBJ1-4 | TRBV5-6 | few | TRBD1 | CASRQGNEKLFF | TGTGCCAGCCGACAGGGGAATGAAAAACTGTTTTTT
TRBJ2-3 | TRBV28 | - | - | CASSLGGGTDTQYF | TGTGCCAGCAGTCTAGGGGGAGGAACAGATACGCAGTATTTT
TRBJ2-7 | TRBV20-1 | few | - | CSASREPEQYF | TGCAGTGCTAGCCGGGAACCCGAGCAGTACTTC
TRBJ2-5 | TRBV19 | - | - | CASSRTELQETQYF | TGTGCCAGTAGTAGGACCGAGCTCCAAGAGACCCAGTACTTC
TRBJ1-6 | TRBV6-1 | - | - | CASSEAPGAGSPLHF | TGTGCCAGCAGTGAAGCCCCGGGGGCTGGTTCACCCCTCCACTTT
TRBJ2-7 | TRBV6-8 | - | - | CASSGGVHEQYF | TGTGCCAGCAGCGGAGGAGTCCACGAGCAGTACTTC
TRBJ1-2 | TRBV4-2 | - | - | CASSQDGEGNPLVNFYTF | TGTGCCAGCAGCCAAGATGGTGAGGGTAACCCCCTGGTAAACTTCTACACCTTC
TRBJ2-1 | TRBV7-3 | - | TRBD2 | CASSLIGVGLAEDNEQFF | TGTGCCAGCAGCTTAATAGGTGTGGGACTAGCGGAGGACAATGAGCAGTTCTTC
TRBJ2-2 | TRBV7-7 | - | - | CATHGSGNTGELFF | TGTGCTACCCATGGGAGCGGGAACACCGGGGAGCTGTTTTTT
TRBJ2-3 | TRBV7-6 | - | TRBD2 | CASSLGGGRTDTQYF | TGTGCCAGCAGCTTAGGCGGGGGGCGAACAGATACGCAGTATTTT
TRBJ1-4 | TRBV15 | - | - | CATSRAEAVEKLFF | TGTGCCACCAGCAGAGCGGAGGCGGTAGAAAAACTGTTTTTT
TRBJ2-5 | TRBV4-2 | - | TRBD2 | CASSQDRSGGKETQYF | TGTGCCAGCAGCCAAGATCGTAGCGGGGGGAAAGAGACCCAGTACTTC
TRBJ1-3 | TRBV5-1 | few | - | CASSLGRFTSGNTIYF | TGCGCCAGCAGCTTGGGGCGGTTCACCTCTGGAAACACCATATATTTT
TRBJ2-7 | TRBV27 | - | - | CASSIGRGAGTYEQYF | TGTGCCAGCAGTATCGGACGGGGGGCTGGAACCTACGAGCAGTACTTC
TRBJ2-5 | TRBV10-2 | - | - | CASRSGHQETQYF | TGCGCCAGCAGGTCGGGCCACCAAGAGACCCAGTACTTC
TRBJ2-7 | TRBV18 | once | TRBD1 | CASSPGQGKYEQYF | TGTGCCAGCTCGCCGGGACAGGGGAAATACGAGCAGTACTTC
TRBJ2-2 | TRBV18 | - | - | CASSPLTGELFF | TGTGCCAGCTCACCCCTCACCGGGGAGCTGTTTTTT
TRBJ2-4 | TRBV7-4 | - | - | CASSLKRRVAKNIQYF | TGTGCCAGCAGCTTAAAGAGGAGGGTAGCCAAAAACATTCAGTACTTC
TRBJ2-7 | TRBV28 | - | TRBD1 | CASSNPGQEYEQYF | TGTGCCAGCAGTAACCCGGGACAGGAATACGAGCAGTACTTC
TRBJ1-4 | TRBV10-3 | - | - | CAISEGTTNEKLFF | TGTGCCATCAGTGAAGGGACAACTAATGAAAAACTGTTTTTT
TRBJ2-7 | TRBV9 | once | - | CASSVFKGEQYF | TGTGCCAGCAGCGTCTTCAAGGGCGAGCAGTACTTC
TRBJ2-3 | TRBV6-1 | - | TRBD1 | CASSESPGTGATDTQYF | TGTGCCAGCAGTGAATCTCCCGGGACAGGGGCCACAGATACGCAGTATTTT
TRBJ2-3 | TRBV5-4 | few | TRBD1 | CASSFTGGGTDTQYF | TGTGCCAGCAGCTTTACAGGGGGAGGCACAGATACGCAGTATTTT
TRBJ1-1 | TRBV7-2 | - | - | CASSQEGLGTEAFF | TGTGCCAGCAGTCAAGAAGGGTTGGGCACTGAAGCTTTCTTT
TRBJ1-6 | TRBV6-1 | few | - | CASEELSPLHF | TGTGCCAGCGAGGAACTTTCACCCCTCCACTTT
TRBJ2-6 | TRBV27 | - | TRBD1 | CASKPGQGYSGANVLTF | TGTGCCAGCAAACCGGGACAGGGATACTCTGGGGCCAACGTCCTGACTTTC
TRBJ2-3 | TRBV19 | - | TRBD1 | CASKALSGGFADTQYF | TGTGCCAGTAAGGCCCTCTCAGGGGGCTTCGCAGATACGCAGTATTTT
TRBJ2-7 | TRBV2 | - | TRBD1 | CASVRGQGISYEQYF | TGTGCCAGCGTAAGGGGACAGGGGATCAGCTACGAGCAGTACTTC
TRBJ1-1 | TRBV10-3 | few | - | CAIKEGPDTEAFF | TGTGCCATCAAGGAGGGGCCGGACACTGAAGCTTTCTTT
TRBJ2-3 | TRBV28 | - | TRBD2 | CASSPAHWTSGGLDTQYF | TGTGCCAGCAGTCCGGCACACTGGACTAGCGGGGGTCTGGATACGCAGTATTTT
TRBJ1-1 | TRBV4-2 | - | - | CASTPRQGIYTEAFF | TGTGCCAGCACCCCGAGGCAGGGGATATACACTGAAGCTTTCTTT